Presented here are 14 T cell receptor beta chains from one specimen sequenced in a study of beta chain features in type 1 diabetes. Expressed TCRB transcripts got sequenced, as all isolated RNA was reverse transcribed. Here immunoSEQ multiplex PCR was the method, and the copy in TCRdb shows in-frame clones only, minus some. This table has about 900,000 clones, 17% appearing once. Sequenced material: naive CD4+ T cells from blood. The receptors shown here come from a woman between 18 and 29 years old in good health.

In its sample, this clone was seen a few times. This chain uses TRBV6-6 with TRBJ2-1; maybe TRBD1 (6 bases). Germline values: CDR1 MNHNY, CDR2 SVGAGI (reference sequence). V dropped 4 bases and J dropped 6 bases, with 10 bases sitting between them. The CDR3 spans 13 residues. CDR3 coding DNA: TGTGCCAGCAGTTTTCGGACAGCCAATGAGCAGTTCTTC. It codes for CASSFRTANEQFF.

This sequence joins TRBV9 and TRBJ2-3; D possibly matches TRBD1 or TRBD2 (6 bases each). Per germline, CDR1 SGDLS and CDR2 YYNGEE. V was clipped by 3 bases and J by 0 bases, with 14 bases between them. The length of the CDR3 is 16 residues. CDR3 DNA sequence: TGTGCCAGCAGCGCACAGGGCGGGGTTAGCACAGATACGCAGTATTTT. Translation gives CASSAQGGVSTDTQYF.

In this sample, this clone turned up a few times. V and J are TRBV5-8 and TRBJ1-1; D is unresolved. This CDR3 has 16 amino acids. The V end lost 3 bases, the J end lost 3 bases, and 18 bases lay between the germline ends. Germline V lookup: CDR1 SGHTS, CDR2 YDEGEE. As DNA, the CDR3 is TGTGCCAGCAGCTCACAGCCCTCGGTTAAAGACACTGAAGCTTTCTTT. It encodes CASSSQPSVKDTEAFF.

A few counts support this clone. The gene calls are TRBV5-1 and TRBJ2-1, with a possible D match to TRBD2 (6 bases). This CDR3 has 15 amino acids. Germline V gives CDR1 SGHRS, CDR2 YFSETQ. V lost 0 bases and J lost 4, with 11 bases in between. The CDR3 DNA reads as TGCGCCAGCAGCTTGGCGGGGGAGCCTTACAATGAGCAGTTCTTC. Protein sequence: CASSLAGEPYNEQFF. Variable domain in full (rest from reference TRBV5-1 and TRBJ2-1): KAGVTQTPRYLIKTRGQQVTLSCSPISGHRSVSWYQQTPGQGLQFLFEYFSETQRNKGNFPGRFSGRQFSNSRSEMNVSTLELGDSALYLCASSLAGEPYNEQFFGPGTRLTVL.

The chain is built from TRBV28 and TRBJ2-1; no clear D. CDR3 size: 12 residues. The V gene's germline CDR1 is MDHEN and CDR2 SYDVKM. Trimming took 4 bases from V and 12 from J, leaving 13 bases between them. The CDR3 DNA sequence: TGTGCCAGCAGTTCACGACTTGACCTGCAGTTCTTC. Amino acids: CASSSRLDLQFF.

The CDR3 DNA follows: TGTGCCAGCAGTTACTCTGCCGGGGAGCTGTTTTTT. It translates to CASSYSAGELFF. This chain uses TRBV6-5 with TRBJ2-2, with D hard to call. The V gene lost 0 bases and the J gene lost 6 bases, with 2 bases spanning the gap. CDR1 and CDR2 from the germline V gene are MNHEY and SVGAGI. The CDR3 consists of 12 residues.

CDR3 residues: CASSSPGTGPYEQYF. For the CDR3, the DNA is TGTGCCAGCAGTTCCCCCGGGACAGGTCCCTACGAGCAGTACTTC. The chain recombines TRBV6-5 with TRBJ2-7; 8 nucleotides match TRBD1. The trim removed 4 bases at V and 2 bases at J, leaving 7 bases unmatched. The CDR3 is 15 residues long. From germline, CDR1 is MNHEY and CDR2 SVGAGI.

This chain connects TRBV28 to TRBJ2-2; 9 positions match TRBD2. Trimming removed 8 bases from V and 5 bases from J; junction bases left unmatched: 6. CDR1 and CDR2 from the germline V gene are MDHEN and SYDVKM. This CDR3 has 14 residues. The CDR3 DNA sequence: TGTGCCAGCCAGGGACTAGCTCGGACCGGGGAGCTGTTTTTT. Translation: CASQGLARTGELFF.

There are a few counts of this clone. The CDR3 reads CASSHWGRADEQFF. As DNA, the CDR3 is TGTGCCAGCAGCCACTGGGGCAGGGCCGATGAGCAGTTCTTC. This sequence joins TRBV7-9 and TRBJ2-1; the D gene is possibly TRBD1 (5 bases). Germline CDR1 SEHNR, CDR2 FQNEAQ (reference sequence). The CDR3 contains 14 residues. With 5 bases removed from V and 8 bases from J, the gap between germline ends came to 16 bases.

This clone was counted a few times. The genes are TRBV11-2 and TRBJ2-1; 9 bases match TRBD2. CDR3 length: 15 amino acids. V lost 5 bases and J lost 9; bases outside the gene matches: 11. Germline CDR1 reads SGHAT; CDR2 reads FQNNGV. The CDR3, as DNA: TGTGCCAGCAGCGGTTCGGGGACTAGCAGCAGTGAGCAGTTCTTC. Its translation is CASSGSGTSSSEQFF.

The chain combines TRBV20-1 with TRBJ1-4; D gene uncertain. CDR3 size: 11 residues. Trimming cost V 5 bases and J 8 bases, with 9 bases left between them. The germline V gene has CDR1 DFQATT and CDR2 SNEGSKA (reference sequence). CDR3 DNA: TGCAGTGCTCTGAGAAGAGAAAAACTGTTTTTT. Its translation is CSALRREKLFF.

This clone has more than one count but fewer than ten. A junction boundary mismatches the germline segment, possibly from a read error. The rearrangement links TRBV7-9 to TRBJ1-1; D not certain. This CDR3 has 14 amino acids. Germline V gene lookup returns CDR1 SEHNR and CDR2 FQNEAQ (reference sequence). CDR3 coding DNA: TGTGCCAGCGGCTTATCCGAGCGAGGAACTGAAGCTTTCTTT. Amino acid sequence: CASGLSERGTEAFF.

The CDR3 loop is CSVAGLAGGLGETQYF. CDR3 sequence (DNA): TGCAGCGTTGCCGGACTAGCGGGGGGACTTGGGGAGACCCAGTACTTC. This chain uses TRBV29-1 with TRBJ2-5, with 14 bases identical to TRBD2. This CDR3 comprises 16 residues. Germline CDR1 and CDR2: SQVTM and ANQGSEA. V shed 4 bases, J shed 5 bases, and the junction held 9 bases outside the gene matches.

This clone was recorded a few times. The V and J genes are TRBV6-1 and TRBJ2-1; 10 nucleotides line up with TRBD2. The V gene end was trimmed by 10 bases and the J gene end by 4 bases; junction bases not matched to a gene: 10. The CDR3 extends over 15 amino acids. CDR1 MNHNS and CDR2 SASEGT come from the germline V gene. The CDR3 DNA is TGTGCCACCAACCCTACTAGCGGGACTTACAATGAGCAGTTCTTC. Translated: CATNPTSGTYNEQFF.